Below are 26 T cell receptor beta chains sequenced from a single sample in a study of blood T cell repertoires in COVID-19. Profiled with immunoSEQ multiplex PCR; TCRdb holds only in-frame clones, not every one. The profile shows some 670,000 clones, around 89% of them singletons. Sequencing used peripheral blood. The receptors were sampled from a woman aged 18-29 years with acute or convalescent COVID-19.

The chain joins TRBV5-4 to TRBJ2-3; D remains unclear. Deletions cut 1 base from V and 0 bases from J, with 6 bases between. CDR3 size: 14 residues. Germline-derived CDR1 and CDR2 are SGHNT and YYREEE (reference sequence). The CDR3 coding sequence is TGTGCCAGCAGCTTGATGACTAGCACAGATACGCAGTATTTT. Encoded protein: CASSLMTSTDTQYF. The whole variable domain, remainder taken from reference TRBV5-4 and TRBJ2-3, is ETGVTQSPTHLIKTRGQQVTLRCSSQSGHNTVSWYQQALGQGPQFIFQYYREEENGRGNFPPRFSGLQFPNYSSELNVNALELDDSALYLCASSLMTSTDTQYFGPGTRLTVL.

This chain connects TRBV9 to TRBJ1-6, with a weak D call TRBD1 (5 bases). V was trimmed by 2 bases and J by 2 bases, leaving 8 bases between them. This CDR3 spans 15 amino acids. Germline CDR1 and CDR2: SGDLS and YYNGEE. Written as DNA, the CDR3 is TGTGCCAGCAGCGTCCAGGGTGCCTATAATTCACCCCTCCACTTT. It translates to CASSVQGAYNSPLHF.

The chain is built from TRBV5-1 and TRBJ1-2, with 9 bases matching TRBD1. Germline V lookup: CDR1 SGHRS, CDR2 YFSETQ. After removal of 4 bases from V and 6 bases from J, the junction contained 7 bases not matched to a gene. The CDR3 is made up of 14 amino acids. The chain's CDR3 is CASSRGDRENGYTF. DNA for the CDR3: TGCGCCAGCAGCCGGGGGGACAGGGAGAATGGCTACACCTTC.

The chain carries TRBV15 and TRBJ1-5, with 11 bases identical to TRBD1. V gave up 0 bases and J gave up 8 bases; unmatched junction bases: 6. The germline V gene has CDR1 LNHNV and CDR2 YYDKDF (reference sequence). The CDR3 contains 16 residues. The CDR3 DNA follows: TGTGCCACCAGCAGAGAAGGGGACAGGGGGATGGAGCCCCAGCATTTT. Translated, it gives CATSREGDRGMEPQHF. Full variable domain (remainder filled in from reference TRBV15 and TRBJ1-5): DAMVIQNPRYQVTQFGKPVTLSCSQTLNHNVMYWYQQKSSQAPKLLFHYYDKDFNNEADTPDNFQSRRPNTSFCFLDIRSPGLGDTAMYLCATSREGDRGMEPQHFGDGTRLSIL.

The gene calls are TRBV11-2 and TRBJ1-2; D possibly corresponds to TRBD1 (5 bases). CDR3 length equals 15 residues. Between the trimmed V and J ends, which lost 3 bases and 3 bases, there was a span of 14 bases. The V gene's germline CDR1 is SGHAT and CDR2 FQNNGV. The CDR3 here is CASSFYGGLDYGYTF. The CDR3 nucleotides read TGTGCCAGCAGCTTTTACGGGGGTTTGGACTATGGCTACACCTTC.

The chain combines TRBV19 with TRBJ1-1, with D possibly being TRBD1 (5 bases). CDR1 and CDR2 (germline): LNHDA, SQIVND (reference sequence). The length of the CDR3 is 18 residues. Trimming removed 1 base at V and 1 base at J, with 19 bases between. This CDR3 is CASSIVGGAVRRNTEAFF. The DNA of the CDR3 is TGTGCCAGTAGTATAGTGGGTGGGGCGGTCCGAAGGAACACTGAAGCTTTCTTT.

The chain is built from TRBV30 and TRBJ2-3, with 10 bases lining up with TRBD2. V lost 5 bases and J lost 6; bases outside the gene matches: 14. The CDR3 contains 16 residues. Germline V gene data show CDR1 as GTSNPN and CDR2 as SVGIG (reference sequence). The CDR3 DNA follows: TGTGCCTGGTCCCGGACCAGCGGGGGGGCCGGGGATACGCAGTATTTT. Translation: CAWSRTSGGAGDTQYF.

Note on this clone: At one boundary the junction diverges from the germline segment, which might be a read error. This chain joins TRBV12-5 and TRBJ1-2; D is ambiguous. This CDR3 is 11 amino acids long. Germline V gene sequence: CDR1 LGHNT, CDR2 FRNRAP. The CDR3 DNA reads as TGTGCTAGTGGTCCGAGGGTCCTCGATTCCTTC. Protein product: CASGPRVLDSF.

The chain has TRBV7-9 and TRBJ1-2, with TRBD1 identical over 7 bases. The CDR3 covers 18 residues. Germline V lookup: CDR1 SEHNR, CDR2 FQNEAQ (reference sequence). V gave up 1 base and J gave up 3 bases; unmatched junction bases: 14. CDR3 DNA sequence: TGTGCCAGCAGCTTAGGTGAAGGAAGACAGGGTTCTGACTATGGCTACACCTTC. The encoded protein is CASSLGEGRQGSDYGYTF.

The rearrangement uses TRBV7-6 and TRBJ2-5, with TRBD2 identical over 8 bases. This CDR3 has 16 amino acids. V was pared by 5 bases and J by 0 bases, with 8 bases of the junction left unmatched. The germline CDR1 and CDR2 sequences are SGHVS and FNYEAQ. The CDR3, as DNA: TGTGCCAGCAGCATAACCCAGCGGGGGTACCAAGAGACCCAGTACTTC. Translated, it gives CASSITQRGYQETQYF.

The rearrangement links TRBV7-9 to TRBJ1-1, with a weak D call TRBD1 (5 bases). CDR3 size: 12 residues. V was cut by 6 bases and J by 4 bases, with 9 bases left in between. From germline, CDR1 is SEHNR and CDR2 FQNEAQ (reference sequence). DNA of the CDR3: TGTGCCAGCAGACCCGACAGCACTGAAGCTTTCTTT. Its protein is CASRPDSTEAFF.

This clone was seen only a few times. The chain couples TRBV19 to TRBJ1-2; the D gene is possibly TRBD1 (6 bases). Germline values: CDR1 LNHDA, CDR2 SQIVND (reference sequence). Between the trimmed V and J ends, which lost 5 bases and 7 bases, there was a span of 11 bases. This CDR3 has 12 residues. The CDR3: CASSPGEIGYTF. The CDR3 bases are TGTGCCAGTAGTCCAGGGGAAATTGGCTACACCTTC.

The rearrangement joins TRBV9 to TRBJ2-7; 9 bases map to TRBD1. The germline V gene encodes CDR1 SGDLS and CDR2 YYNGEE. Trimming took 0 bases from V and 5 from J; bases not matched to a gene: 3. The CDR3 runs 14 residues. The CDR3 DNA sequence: TGTGCCAGCAGCGTAGGGGACAGGGTCCACGAGCAGTACTTC. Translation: CASSVGDRVHEQYF.

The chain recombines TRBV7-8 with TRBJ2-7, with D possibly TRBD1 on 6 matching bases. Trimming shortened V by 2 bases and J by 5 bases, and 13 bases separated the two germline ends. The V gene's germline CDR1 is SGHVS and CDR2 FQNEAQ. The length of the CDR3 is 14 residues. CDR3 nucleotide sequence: TGTGCCAGCAGCTTAAGGGCAGGGGCGAACGAGCAGTACTTC. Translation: CASSLRAGANEQYF.

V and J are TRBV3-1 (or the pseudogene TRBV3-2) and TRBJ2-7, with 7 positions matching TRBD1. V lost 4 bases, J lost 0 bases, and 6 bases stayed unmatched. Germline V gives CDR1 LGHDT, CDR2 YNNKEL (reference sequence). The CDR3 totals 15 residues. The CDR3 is CASSPRDSTSYEQYF. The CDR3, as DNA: TGTGCCAGCAGCCCCCGGGACAGCACCTCCTACGAGCAGTACTTC.

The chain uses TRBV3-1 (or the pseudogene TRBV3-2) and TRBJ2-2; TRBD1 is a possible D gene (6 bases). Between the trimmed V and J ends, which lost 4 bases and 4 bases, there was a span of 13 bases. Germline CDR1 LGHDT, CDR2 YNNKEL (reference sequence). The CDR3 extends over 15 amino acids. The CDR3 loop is CASSPWIGGTGELFF. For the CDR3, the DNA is TGTGCCAGCAGCCCTTGGATAGGGGGCACCGGGGAGCTGTTTTTT.

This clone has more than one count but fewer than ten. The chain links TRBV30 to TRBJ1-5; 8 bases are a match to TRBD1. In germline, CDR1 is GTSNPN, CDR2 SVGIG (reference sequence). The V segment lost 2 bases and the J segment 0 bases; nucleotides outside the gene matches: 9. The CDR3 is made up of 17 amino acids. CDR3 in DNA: TGTGCCTGGAGTCAACGACAGGGGACCTATAGCAATCAGCCCCAGCATTTT. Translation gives CAWSQRQGTYSNQPQHF.

The CDR3 coding sequence is TGTGCCAGCATCCTCAAGGGGGCAGGTTATAATTCACCCCTCCACTTT. It specifies CASILKGAGYNSPLHF. The rearrangement links TRBV5-6 to TRBJ1-6, with 7 bases identical to TRBD1. Trimming removed 6 bases from V and 4 bases from J; junction bases left unmatched: 10. Germline V gene data show CDR1 as SGHDT and CDR2 as YYEEEE. The CDR3 consists of 16 residues.

As DNA, the CDR3 is TGTGCCAGCAGCAACCCGGACGGTAGAGGGAGTATGTCACCCCTCCACTTT. Protein sequence: CASSNPDGRGSMSPLHF. This chain joins TRBV21-1 and TRBJ1-6. TRBV21-1 constitutes a pseudogene. CDR3 length equals 17 residues.

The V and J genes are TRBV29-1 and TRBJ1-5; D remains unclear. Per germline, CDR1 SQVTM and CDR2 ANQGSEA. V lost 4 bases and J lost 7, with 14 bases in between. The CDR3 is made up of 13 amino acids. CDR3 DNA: TGCAGCGTTGGCGGGCCCTCTGGACAGCCCCAGCATTTT. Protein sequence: CSVGGPSGQPQHF. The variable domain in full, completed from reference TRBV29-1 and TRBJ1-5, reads SAVISQKPSRDICQRGTSLTIQCQVDSQVTMMFWYRQQPGQSLTLIATANQGSEATYESGFVIDKFPISRPNLTFSTLTVSNMSPEDSSIYLCSVGGPSGQPQHFGDGTRLSIL.

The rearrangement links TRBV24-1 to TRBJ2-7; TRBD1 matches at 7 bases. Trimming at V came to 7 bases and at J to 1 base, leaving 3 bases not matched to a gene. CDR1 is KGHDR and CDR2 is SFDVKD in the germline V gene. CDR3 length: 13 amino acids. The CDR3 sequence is CATSRDRSYEQYF. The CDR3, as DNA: TGTGCCACCAGCAGGGACAGATCCTACGAGCAGTACTTC.

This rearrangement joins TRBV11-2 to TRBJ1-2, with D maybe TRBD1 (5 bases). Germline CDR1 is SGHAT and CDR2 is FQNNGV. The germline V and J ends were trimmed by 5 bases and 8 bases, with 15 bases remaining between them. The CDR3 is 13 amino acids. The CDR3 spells CASSPEGGAGYTF. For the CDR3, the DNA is TGTGCCAGCAGCCCTGAGGGAGGGGCGGGCTACACCTTC. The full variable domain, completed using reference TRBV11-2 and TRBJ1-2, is EAGVAQSPRYKIIEKRQSVAFWCNPISGHATLYWYQQILGQGPKLLIQFQNNGVVDDSQLPKDRFSAERLKGVDSTLKIQPAKLEDSAVYLCASSPEGGAGYTFGSGTRLTVV.

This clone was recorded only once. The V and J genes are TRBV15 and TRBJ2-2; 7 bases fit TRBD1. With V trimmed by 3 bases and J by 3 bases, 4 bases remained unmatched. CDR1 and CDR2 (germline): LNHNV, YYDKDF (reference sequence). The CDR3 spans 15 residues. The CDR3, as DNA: TGTGCCACCAGCAGTGGGACAGTTTACACCGGGGAGCTGTTTTTT. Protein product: CATSSGTVYTGELFF.

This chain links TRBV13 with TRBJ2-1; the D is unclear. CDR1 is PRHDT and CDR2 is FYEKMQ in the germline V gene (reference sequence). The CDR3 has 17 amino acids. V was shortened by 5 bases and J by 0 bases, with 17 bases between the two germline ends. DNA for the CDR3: TGTGCCAGCAGCATCCGCCACCCACCCAGCTCCTACAATGAGCAGTTCTTC. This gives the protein CASSIRHPPSSYNEQFF.

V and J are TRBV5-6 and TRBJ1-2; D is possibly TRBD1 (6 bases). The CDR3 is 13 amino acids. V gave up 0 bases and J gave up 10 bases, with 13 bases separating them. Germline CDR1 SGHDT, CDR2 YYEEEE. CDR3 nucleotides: TGTGCCAGCAGCTTGGGACAGGATGTCGACTACACCTTC. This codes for CASSLGQDVDYTF.

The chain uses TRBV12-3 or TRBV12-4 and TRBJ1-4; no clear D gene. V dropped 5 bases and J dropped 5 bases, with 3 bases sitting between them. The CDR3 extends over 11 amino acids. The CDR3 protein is CASSPNEKLFF. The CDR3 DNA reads TGTGCCAGCAGTCCGAATGAAAAACTGTTTTTT.